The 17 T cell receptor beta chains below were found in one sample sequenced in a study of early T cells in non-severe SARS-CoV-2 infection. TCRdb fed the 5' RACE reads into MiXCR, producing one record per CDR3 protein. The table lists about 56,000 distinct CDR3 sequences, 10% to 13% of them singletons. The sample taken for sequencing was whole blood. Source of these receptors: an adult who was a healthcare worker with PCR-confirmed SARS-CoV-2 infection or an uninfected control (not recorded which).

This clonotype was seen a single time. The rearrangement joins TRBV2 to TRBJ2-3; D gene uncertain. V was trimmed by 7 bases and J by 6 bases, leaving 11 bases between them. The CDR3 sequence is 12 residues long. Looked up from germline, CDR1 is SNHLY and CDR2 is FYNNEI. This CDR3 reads CASKERGDTQYF. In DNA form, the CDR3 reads TGTGCCAGCAAGGAAAGAGGTGATACGCAGTATTTT.

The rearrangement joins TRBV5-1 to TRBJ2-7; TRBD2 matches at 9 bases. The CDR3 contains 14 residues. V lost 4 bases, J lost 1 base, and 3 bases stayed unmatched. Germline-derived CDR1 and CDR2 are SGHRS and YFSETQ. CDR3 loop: CASSQLAGSYEQYF. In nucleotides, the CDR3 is TGCGCCAGCAGCCAGCTAGCGGGATCCTACGAGCAGTACTTC.

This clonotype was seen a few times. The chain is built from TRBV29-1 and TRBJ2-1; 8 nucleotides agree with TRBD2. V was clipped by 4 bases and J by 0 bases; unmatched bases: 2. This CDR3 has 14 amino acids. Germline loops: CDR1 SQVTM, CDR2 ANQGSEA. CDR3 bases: TGCAGCGTTGCAAGCGGGGGCTCCTACAATGAGCAGTTCTTC. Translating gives CSVASGGSYNEQFF.

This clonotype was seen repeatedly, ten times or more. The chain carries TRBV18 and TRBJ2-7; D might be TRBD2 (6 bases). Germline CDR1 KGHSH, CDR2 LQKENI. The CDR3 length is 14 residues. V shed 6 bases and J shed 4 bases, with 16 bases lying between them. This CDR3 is CASSTGLLAYEQYF. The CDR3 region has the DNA TGTGCCAGCTCGACGGGATTACTAGCTTACGAGCAGTACTTC. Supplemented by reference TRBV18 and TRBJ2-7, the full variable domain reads NAGVMQNPRHLVRRRGQEARLRCSPMKGHSHVYWYRQLPEEGLKFMVYLQKENIIDESGMPKERFSAEFPKEGPSILRIQQVVRGDSAAYFCASSTGLLAYEQYFGPGTRLTVT.

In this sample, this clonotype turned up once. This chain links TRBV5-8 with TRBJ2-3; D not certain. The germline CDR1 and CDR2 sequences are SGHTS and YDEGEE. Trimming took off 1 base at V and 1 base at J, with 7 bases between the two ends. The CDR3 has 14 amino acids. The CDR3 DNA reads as TGTGCCAGCAGCTTGAAGGGCGGCACAGATACGCAGTATTTT. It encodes CASSLKGGTDTQYF.

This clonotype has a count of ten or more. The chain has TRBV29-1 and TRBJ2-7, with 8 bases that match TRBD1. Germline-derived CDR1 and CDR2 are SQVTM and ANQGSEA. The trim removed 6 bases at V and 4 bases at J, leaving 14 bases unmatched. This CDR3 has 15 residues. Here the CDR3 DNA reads TGCAGCGTGCTGAGCCCCGGGACAGGCCCTTACGAGCAGTACTTC. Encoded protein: CSVLSPGTGPYEQYF.

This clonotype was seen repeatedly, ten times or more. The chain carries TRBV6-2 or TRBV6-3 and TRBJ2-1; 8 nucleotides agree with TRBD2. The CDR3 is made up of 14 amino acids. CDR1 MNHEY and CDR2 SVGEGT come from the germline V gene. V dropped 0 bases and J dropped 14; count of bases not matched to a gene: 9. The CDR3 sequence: CASSYSNAGGAKFF. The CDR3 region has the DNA TGTGCCAGCAGTTACTCGAATGCGGGGGGCGCAAAGTTCTTC.

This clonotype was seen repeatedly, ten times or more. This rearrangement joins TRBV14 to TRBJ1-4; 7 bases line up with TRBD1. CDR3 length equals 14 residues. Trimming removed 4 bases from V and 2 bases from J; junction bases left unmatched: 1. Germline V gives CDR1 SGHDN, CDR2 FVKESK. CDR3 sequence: CASSRQGTNEKLFF. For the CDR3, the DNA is TGTGCCAGCAGCCGACAGGGCACTAATGAAAAACTGTTTTTT. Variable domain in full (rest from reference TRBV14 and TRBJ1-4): EAGVTQFPSHSVIEKGQTVTLRCDPISGHDNLYWYRRVMGKEIKFLLHFVKESKQDESGMPNNRFLAERTGGTYSTLKVQPAELEDSGVYFCASSRQGTNEKLFFGSGTQLSVL.

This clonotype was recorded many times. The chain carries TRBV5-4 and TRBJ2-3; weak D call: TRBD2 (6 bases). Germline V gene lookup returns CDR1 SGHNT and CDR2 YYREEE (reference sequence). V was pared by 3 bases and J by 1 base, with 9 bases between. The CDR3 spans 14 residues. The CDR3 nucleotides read TGTGCCAGCAGCTCCAGGGAGGGCACAGATACGCAGTATTTT. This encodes CASSSREGTDTQYF.

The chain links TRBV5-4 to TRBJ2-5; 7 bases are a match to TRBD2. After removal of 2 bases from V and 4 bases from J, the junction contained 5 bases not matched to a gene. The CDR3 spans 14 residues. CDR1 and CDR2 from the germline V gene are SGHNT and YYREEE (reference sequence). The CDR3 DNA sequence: TGTGCCAGCAGCTTAACAGGACTAGGAGAGACCCAGTACTTC. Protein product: CASSLTGLGETQYF.

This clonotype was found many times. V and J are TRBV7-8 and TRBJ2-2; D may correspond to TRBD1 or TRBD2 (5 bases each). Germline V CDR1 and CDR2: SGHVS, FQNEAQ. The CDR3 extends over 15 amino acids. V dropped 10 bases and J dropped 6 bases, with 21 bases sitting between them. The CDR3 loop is CATLPGRRLSGELFF. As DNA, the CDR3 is TGTGCCACTCTACCGGGGCGTCGATTATCCGGGGAGCTGTTTTTT.

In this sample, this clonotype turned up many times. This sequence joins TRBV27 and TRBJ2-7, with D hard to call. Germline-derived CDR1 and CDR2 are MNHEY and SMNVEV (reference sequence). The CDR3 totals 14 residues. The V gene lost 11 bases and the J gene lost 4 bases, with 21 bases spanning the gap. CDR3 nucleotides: TGTGCCGTTTCTCCGGGCGTTAATAAGTACGAGCAGTACTTC. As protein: CAVSPGVNKYEQYF.

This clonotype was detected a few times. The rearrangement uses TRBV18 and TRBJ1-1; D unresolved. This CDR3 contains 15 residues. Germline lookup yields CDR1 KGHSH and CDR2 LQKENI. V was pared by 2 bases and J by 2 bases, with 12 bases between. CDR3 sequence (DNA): TGTGCCAGCTCACCAACGGCAGGCGCTAACACTGAAGCTTTCTTT. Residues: CASSPTAGANTEAFF. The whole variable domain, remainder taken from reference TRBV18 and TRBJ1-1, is NAGVMQNPRHLVRRRGQEARLRCSPMKGHSHVYWYRQLPEEGLKFMVYLQKENIIDESGMPKERFSAEFPKEGPSILRIQQVVRGDSAAYFCASSPTAGANTEAFFGQGTRLTVV.

The CDR3 nucleotides read TGCAGCGTTGTCCGGGGGATCCTAGCGGATAGGAGCTCCTACAATGAGCAGTTCTTC. It codes for CSVVRGILADRSSYNEQFF. The V and J genes are TRBV29-1 and TRBJ2-1; 7 bases map to TRBD2. The CDR3 covers 19 residues. J lost 0 bases, V lost 4 bases, and 18 bases had no gene match. Per germline, CDR1 SQVTM and CDR2 ANQGSEA.

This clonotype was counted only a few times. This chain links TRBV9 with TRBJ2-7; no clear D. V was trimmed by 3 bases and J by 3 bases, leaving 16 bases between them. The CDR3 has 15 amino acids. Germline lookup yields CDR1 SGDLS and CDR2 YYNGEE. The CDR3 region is CASSAVTGPHYEQYF. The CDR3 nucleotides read TGTGCCAGCAGCGCCGTGACTGGGCCGCACTACGAGCAGTACTTC.

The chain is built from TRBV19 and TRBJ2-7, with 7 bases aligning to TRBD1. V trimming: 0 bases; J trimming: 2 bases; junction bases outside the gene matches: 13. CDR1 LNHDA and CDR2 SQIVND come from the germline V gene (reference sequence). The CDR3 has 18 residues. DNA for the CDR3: TGTGCCAGTAGTATAGATCTATCCCCGGACAGGTCCACCTACGAGCAGTACTTC. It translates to CASSIDLSPDRSTYEQYF.

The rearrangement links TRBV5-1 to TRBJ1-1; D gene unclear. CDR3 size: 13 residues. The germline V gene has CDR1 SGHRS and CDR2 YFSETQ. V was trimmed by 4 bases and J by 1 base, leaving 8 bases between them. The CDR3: CASSPLRNTEAFF. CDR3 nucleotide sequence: TGCGCCAGCAGCCCGCTGCGGAACACTGAAGCTTTCTTT.